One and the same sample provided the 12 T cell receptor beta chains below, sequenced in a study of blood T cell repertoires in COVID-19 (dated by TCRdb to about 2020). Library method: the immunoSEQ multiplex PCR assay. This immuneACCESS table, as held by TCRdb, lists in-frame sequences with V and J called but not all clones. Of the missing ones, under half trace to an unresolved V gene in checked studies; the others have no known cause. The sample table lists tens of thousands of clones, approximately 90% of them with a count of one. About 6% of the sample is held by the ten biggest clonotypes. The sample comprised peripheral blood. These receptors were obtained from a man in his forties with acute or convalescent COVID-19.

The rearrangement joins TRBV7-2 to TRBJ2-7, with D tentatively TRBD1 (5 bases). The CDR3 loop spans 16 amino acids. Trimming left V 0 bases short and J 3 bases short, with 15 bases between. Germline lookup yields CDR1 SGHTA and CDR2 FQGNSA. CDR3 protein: CASSLAVRAEFYEQYF. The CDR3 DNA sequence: TGTGCCAGCAGCTTAGCGGTCAGGGCAGAATTCTACGAGCAGTACTTC.

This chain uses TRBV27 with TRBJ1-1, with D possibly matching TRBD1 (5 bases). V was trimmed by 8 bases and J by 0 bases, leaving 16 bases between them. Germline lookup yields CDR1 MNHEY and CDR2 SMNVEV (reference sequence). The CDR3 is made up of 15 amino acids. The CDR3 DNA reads TGTGCCAGCCGACCGCAGGGAAACCTGAACACTGAAGCTTTCTTT. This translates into CASRPQGNLNTEAFF.

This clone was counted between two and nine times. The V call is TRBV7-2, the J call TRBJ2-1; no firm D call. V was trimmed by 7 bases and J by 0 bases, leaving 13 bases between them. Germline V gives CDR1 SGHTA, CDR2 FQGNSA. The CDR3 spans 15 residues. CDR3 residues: CASISQSGSYNEQFF. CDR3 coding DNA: TGTGCCAGCATCAGCCAGTCGGGCTCCTACAATGAGCAGTTCTTC.

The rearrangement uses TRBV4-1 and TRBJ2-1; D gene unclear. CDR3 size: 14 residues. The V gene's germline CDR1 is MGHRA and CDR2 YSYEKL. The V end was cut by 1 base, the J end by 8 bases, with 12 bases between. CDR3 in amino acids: CASSQAILADEQFF. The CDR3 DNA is TGCGCCAGCAGCCAAGCGATCTTAGCCGATGAGCAGTTCTTC.

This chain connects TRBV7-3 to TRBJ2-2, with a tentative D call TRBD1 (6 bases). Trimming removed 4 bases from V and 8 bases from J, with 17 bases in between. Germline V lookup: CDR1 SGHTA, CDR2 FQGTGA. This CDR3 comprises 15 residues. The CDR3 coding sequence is TGTGCCAGCAGCTCCCGCCTAGGGGGTACGGGGGAGCTGTTTTTT. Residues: CASSSRLGGTGELFF. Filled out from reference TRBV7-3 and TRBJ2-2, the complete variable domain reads GAGVSQTPSNKVTEKGKYVELRCDPISGHTALYWYRQSLGQGPEFLIYFQGTGAADDSGLPNDRFFAVRPEGSVSTLKIQRTERGDSAVYLCASSSRLGGTGELFFGEGSRLTVL.

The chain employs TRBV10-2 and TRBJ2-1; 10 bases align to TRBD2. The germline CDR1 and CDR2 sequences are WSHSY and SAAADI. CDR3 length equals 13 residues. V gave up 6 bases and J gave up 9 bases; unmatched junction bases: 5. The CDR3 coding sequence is TGCGCCAGCAGCGTAGCGGGAGGAATTGAGCAGTTCTTC. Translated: CASSVAGGIEQFF.

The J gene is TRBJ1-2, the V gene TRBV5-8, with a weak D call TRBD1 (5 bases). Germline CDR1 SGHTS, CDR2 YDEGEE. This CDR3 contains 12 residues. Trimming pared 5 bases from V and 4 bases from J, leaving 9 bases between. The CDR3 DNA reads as TGTGCCAGCAGATTAGACAGCTATGGCTACACCTTC. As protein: CASRLDSYGYTF.

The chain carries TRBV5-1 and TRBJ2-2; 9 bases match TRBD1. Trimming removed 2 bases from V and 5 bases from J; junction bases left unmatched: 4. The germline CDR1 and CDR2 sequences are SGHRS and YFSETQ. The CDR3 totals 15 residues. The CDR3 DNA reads TGCGCCAGCAGCTTCGGACAGGGGTCTACCGGGGAGCTGTTTTTT. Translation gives CASSFGQGSTGELFF.

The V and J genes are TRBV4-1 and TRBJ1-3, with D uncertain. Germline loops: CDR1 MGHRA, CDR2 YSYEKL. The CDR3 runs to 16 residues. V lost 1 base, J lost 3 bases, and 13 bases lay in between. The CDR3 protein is CASSQGPIRVGNTIYF. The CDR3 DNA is TGCGCCAGCAGCCAAGGGCCTATCCGGGTTGGAAACACCATATATTTT.

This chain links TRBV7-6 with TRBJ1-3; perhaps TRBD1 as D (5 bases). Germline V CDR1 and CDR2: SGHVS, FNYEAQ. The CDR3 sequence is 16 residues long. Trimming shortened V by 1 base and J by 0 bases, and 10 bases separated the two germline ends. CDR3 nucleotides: TGTGCCAGCAGCTTAGTCAGGGCCAACTCTGGAAACACCATATATTTT. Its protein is CASSLVRANSGNTIYF. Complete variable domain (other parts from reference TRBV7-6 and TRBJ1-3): GAGVSQSPRYKVTKRGQDVALRCDPISGHVSLYWYRQALGQGPEFLTYFNYEAQQDKSGLPNDRFSAERPEGSISTLTIQRTEQRDSAMYRCASSLVRANSGNTIYFGEGSWLTVV.

The CDR3 nucleotides are TGTGCCAGCAGCCAATCAAGAGGCGGTGAGCAGTTCTTC. This translates into CASSQSRGGEQFF. This chain connects TRBV16 to TRBJ2-1; D is uncertain. CDR1 is KGHSY and CDR2 is FQNENV in the germline V gene. V was clipped by 0 bases and J by 9 bases, with 9 bases between them. This CDR3 has 13 residues. The whole variable domain, remainder taken from reference TRBV16 and TRBJ2-1, is GEEVAQTPKHLVRGEGQKAKLYCAPIKGHSYVFWYQQVLKNEFKFLISFQNENVFDETGMPKERFSAKCLPNSPCSLEIQATKLEDSAVYFCASSQSRGGEQFFGPGTRLTVL.

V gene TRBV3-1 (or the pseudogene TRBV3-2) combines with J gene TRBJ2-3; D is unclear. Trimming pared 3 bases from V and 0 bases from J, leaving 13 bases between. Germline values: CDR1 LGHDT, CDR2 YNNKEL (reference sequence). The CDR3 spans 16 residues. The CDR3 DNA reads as TGTGCCAGCAGCCAGGCCCGTATCTCTAGCACAGATACGCAGTATTTT. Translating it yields CASSQARISSTDTQYF.